This is a list of T cell receptor beta chains from one sample in a study of PD-L1 blockade in urothelial cancer. The assay was immunoSEQ multiplex PCR, and TCRdb's table has in-frame clones only and misses some. The table lists 35,000 to 45,000 clones, approximately 82% of them singletons. The sample was PBMCs, taken around atezolizumab (anti-PD-L1) treatment. Receptor source: a man aged 55 to 70 with urothelial cancer. Both conserved end residues are part of each CDR3. A D gene is named only where the DNA matches it firmly. Only part of the rows carry a size: once, few, many, or a class if the clone is expanded.

- | TRBD1 | TRBJ1-1 | TRBV7-9 | CATLGGAISWDTEAFF | TGTGCCACGCTAGGGGGCGCAATTAGCTGGGACACTGAAGCTTTCTTT
- | TRBD2 | TRBJ2-3 | TRBV7-2 | CASSWGGGGTDTQYF | TGTGCCAGCAGCTGGGGCGGGGGAGGCACAGATACGCAGTATTTT
- | TRBD1 | TRBJ2-1 | TRBV19 | CASKDRVSNEQFF | TGTGCCAGTAAGGACAGGGTTAGCAATGAGCAGTTCTTC
- | TRBD1 | TRBJ2-1 | TRBV6-1 | CASSDPRTGGYSSKFF | TGTGCCAGCAGTGACCCACGGACAGGGGGGTATAGCAGTAAGTTCTTC
few | - | TRBJ1-4 | TRBV7-2 | CASSPSGGAKLFF | TGTGCCAGCAGCCCTTCCGGGGGGGCAAAACTGTTTTTT
few | TRBD1 | TRBJ1-5 | TRBV18 | CASSPGQQKGQPQHF | TGTGCCAGCTCACCGGGACAGCAAAAGGGTCAGCCCCAGCATTTT
- | TRBD1 | TRBJ1-5 | TRBV18 | CASSPAGTGGGKNQPQHF | TGTGCCAGCTCACCAGCCGGGACAGGGGGCGGGAAGAATCAGCCCCAGCATTTT
- | TRBD1 | TRBJ1-4 | TRBV6-6 | CASVDRGKEKLFF | TGTGCCAGCGTGGACAGGGGAAAGGAAAAACTGTTTTTT
once | - | TRBJ2-1 | TRBV28 | CASSLGGRAGGLYNEQFF | TGTGCCAGCAGTTTAGGCGGTCGGGCAGGAGGCTTATACAATGAGCAGTTCTTC
many | TRBD2 | TRBJ2-3 | TRBV27 | CASSFTSGSVADTQYF | TGTGCCAGCAGTTTTACTAGCGGGAGCGTCGCAGATACGCAGTATTTT
- | - | TRBJ2-7 | TRBV5-1 | CASSLEQGTQYF | TGCGCCAGCAGCTTGGAACAGGGTACGCAGTACTTC
- | TRBD2 | TRBJ2-2 | TRBV19 | CASSPLWASGGGELFF | TGTGCCAGTAGTCCCCTGTGGGCCTCGGGGGGCGGGGAGCTGTTTTTT
- | - | TRBJ1-1 | TRBV5-6 | CASSSPFGPQVNTEAFF | TGTGCCAGCAGCTCTCCGTTTGGGCCCCAGGTGAACACTGAAGCTTTCTTT